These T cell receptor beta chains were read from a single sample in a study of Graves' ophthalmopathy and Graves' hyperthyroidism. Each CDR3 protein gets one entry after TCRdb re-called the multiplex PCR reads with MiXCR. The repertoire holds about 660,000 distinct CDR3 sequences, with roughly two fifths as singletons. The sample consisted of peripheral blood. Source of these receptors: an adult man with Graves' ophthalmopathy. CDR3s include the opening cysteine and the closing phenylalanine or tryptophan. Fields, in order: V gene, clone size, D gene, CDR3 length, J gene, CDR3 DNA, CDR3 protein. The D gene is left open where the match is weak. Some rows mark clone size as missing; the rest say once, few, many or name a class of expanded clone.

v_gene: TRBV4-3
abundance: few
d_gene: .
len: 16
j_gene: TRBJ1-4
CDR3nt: TGCGCCAGCAGCCACCTAACAGGGCGAGGAAGCGAAAAACTGTTTTTT
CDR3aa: CASSHLTGRGSEKLFF

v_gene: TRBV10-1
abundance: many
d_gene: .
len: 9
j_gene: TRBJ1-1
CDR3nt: TGCGCCAGCAAGAAATGGGCTTTCTTT
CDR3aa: CASKKWAFF

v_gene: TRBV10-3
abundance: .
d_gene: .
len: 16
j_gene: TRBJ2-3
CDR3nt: TGTGCCATCAGTAAAGCCGGGCCGCCGGCGCCAGATACGCAGTATTTT
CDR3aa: CAISKAGPPAPDTQYF

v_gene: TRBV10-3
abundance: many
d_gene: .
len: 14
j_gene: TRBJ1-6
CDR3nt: TGTGCCATCAGTGGTCAAGGTCTTAATTCACCCCTCCACTTT
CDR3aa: CAISGQGLNSPLHF

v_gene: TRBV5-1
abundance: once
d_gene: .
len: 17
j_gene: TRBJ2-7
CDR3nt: TGCGCCAGCAGCCTTGCAGGTCTGACTAGTGGGTGGGACGAGCAGTACTTC
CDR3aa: CASSLAGLTSGWDEQYF

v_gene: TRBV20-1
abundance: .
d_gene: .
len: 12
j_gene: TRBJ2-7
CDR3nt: TGCAGTGCTAGAGATGCCGGGCTCGAGCAGTACTTC
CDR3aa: CSARDAGLEQYF

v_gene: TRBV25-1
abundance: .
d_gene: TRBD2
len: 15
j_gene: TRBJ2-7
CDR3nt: TGTGCCAGCAGTGCCATCTCGGGGGGTACCTACGAGCAGTACTTC
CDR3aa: CASSAISGGTYEQYF

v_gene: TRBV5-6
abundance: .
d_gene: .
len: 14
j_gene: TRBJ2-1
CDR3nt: TGTGCCAGCAGCTTAGTCACTGTCGGGGATGAGCAGTTCTTC
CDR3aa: CASSLVTVGDEQFF

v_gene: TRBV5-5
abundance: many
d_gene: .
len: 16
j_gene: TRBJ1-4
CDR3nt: TGTGCCAGCAGCTTGGAGACAACAGCAACTAATGAAAAACTGTTTTTT
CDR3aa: CASSLETTATNEKLFF

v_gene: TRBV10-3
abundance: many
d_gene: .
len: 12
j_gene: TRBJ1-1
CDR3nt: TGTGCCATCAGTTACACAGGGATTGAAGCTTTCTTT
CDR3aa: CAISYTGIEAFF

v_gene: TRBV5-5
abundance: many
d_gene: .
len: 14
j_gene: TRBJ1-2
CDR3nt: TGTGCCAGCAGCCTGCCCCGGGCGGTCTATGGCTACACCTTC
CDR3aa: CASSLPRAVYGYTF

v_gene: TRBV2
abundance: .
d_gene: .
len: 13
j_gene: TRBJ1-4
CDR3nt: TGTGCCAGCAGTTCCTCGTCTTTTGAAAAACTGTTTTTT
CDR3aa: CASSSSSFEKLFF

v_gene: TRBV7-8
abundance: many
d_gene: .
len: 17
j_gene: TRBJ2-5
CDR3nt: TGTGCCAGCAGCCTGTTGGGCCTCAATGGTCCAGGGGAGACCCAGTACTTC
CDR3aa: CASSLLGLNGPGETQYF

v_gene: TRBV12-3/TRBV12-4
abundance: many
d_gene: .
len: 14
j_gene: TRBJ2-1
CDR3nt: TGTGCCAGCAGTCCGGGACGTCACTACAATGAGCAGTTCTTC
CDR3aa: CASSPGRHYNEQFF

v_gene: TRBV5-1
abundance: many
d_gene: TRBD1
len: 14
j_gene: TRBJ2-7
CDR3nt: TGCGCCAGCAGCATGGGACAGGGGGCTAGAGAGCAGTACTTC
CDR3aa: CASSMGQGAREQYF

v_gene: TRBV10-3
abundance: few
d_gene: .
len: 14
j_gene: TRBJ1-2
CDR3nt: TGTGCCAGCAGAGCCCCCGGGGCCGCCGACACCTACACCTTC
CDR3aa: CASRAPGAADTYTF

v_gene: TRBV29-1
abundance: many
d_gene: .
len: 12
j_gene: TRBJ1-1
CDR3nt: TGCAGCGTGAGCGGATGGAGGACTGAAGCTTTCTTT
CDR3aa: CSVSGWRTEAFF

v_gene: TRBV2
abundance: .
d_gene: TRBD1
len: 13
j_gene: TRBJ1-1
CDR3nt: TGTGCCAGCAGTTGGACAGGGGAAACTGAAGCTTTCTTT
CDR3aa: CASSWTGETEAFF

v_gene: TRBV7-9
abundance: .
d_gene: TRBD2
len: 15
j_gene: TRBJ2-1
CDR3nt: TGTGCCAGCAGCTTCTCTAGCGGGAGAGGCAATGAGCAGTTCTTC
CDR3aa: CASSFSSGRGNEQFF

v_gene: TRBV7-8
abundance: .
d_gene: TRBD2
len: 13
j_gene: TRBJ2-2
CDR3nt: TGTGCCAGCAGCTCTCGGGCAGCGGGGGGCCTGTTTTTT
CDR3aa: CASSSRAAGGLFF

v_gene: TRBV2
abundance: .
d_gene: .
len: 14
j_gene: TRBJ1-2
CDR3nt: TGTGCCAGCATTAACTTGGAAAGGGGCTTTGGCTACACCTTC
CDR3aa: CASINLERGFGYTF

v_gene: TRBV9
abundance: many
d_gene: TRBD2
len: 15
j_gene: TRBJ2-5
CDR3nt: TGTGCCAGCAGCGTTGGTAGCGGGAGAGGCGAGACCCAGTACTTC
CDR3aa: CASSVGSGRGETQYF

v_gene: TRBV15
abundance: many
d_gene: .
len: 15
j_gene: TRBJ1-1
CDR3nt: TGTGCCACCAGCAGAGATGGCCAGCAGAACACTGAAGCTTTCTTT
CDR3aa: CATSRDGQQNTEAFF

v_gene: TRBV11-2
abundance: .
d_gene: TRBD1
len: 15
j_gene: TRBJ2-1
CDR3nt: TGTGCCAGCAGCCTACAGGGGGCGAGGGACAATGAGCAGTTCTTC
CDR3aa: CASSLQGARDNEQFF

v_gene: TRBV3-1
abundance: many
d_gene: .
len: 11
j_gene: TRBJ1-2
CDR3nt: TGTGCCAGCACCAGTGGTTATGGCTACACCTTC
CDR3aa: CASTSGYGYTF

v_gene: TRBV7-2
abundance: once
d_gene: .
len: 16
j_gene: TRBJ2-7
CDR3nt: TGTGCCAGCAGCTTAGCTCCGGACTCGATCTCCTACGAGCGGTACTTC
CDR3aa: CASSLAPDSISYERYF

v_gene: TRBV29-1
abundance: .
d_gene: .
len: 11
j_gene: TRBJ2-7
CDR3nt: TGCAGCATCAGGGGAGTCGACGAGCAGTACTTC
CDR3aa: CSIRGVDEQYF

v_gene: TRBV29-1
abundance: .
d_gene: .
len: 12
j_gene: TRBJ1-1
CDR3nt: TGCAGCGTTACCCAGGGAGGCACTGAAGCTTTCTTT
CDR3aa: CSVTQGGTEAFF

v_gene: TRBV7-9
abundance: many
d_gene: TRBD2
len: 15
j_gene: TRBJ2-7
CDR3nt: TGTGCCAGCAGCTTACGGCGGGAGGGCCGGTACGAGCAGTACTTC
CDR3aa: CASSLRREGRYEQYF

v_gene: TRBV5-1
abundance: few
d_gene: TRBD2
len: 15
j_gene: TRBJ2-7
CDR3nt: TGCGCCAGAAGGACGCTACTAGCGGGGGCCTACGAGCAGTACTTC
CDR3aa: CARRTLLAGAYEQYF

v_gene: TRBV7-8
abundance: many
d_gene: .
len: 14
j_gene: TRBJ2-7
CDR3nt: TGTGCCAGCAGCTTAGGGGGGCTATCAAGGGGGCAGTACTTC
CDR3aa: CASSLGGLSRGQYF

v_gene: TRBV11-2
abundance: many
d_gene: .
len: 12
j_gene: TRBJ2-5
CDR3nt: TGTGCCAGCAGCCGAGACGGAGAGACCCAGTACTTC
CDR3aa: CASSRDGETQYF

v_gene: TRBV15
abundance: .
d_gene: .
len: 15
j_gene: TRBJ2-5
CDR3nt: TGTGCCACCAGCAGTGCTAGACAAGCGGGAGAGACCCAGTACTTC
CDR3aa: CATSSARQAGETQYF

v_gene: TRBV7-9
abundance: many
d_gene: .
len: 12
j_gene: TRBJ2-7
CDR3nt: TGTGCCAGCGTTCTCCAGGGTTCCGAGCAGTACTTC
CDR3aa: CASVLQGSEQYF

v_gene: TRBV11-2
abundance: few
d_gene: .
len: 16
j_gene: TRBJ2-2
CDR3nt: TGTGCCAGCAGCTTAGACGGTCTTTGGGGTGCCGGGGAGCTGTTTTTT
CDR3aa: CASSLDGLWGAGELFF

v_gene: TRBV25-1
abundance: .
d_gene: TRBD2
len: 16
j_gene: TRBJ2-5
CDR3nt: TGTGCCAGCAGCGACCCGGGACTAGCGGGGAGGGAGACCCAGTACTTC
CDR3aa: CASSDPGLAGRETQYF

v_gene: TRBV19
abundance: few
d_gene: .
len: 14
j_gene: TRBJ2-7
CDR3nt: TGTGCCAGTAGTGCCGGGACAAGCTCCTACGAGCAGTACTTC
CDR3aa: CASSAGTSSYEQYF

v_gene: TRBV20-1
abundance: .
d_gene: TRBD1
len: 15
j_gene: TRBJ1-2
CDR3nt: TGCAGTGCTAGTAGGGCAGGGGGCGTATCAGGAGGCTACACCTTC
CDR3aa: CSASRAGGVSGGYTF

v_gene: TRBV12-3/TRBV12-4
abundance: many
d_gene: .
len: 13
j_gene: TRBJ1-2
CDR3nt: TGTGCCAGCAGTTTCGGCCACTCCTATGGCTACACCTTC
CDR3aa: CASSFGHSYGYTF

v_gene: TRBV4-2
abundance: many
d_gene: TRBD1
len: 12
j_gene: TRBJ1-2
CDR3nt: TGTGCCAGCAGCCACCCGGAGACAGGGGGAATCTTC
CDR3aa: CASSHPETGGIF

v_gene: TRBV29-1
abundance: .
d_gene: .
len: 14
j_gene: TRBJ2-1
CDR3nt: TGCAGCCATGATAGCGGCAGCTCCTACAATGAGCAGTTCTTC
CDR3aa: CSHDSGSSYNEQFF

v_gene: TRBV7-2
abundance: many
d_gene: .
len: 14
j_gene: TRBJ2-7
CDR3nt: TGTGCCAGCAGCTTAGGGACCCGGGCCTACGAGCAGTACTTC
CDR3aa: CASSLGTRAYEQYF

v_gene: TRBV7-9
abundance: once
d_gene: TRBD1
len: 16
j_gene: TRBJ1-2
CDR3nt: TGTGCCAGCAGCTTAGCAGGGGGCGCGGTTAATTATGGCTACACCTTC
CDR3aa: CASSLAGGAVNYGYTF

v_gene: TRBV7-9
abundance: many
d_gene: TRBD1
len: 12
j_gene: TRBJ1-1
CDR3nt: TGTGCCAGCAGCCCACAGGGGGTTGAAGCTTTCTTT
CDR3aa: CASSPQGVEAFF

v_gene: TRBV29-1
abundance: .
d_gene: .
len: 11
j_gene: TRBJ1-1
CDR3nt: TGCAGCGTTGCCGGGGCTAGCGAAGCTTTCTTT
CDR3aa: CSVAGASEAFF

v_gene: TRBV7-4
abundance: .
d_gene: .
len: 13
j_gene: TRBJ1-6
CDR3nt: TGTGCCAGCAGCACAACAGGGTCCTCACCCCTCCACTTT
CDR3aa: CASSTTGSSPLHF

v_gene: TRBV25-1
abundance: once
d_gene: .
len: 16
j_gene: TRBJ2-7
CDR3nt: TGTGCCAGCAGTAAGGTTGGGGGCGGGAGTCCCTACGAGCAGTACTTC
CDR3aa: CASSKVGGGSPYEQYF

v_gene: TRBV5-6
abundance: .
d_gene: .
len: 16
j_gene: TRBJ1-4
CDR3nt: TGTGCCAGCAGCTTAGGGGAGGGGGGTGAAGATGAAAAACTGTTTTTT
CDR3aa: CASSLGEGGEDEKLFF

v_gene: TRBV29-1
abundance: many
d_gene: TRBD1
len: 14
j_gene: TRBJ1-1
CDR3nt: TGCAGCGTCCAGGGACAGGGGATTTTAGTTGAAGCTTTCTTT
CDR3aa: CSVQGQGILVEAFF

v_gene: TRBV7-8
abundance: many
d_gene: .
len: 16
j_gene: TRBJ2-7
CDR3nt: TGTGCCAGCAGCTTAAAGGCAGCGAATGGACCCTACGAGCAGTACTTC
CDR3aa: CASSLKAANGPYEQYF

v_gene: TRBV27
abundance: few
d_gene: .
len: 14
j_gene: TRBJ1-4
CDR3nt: TGTGCCAGCAGTTTCGGACCTCTCGACGAAAAACTGTTTTTT
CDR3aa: CASSFGPLDEKLFF

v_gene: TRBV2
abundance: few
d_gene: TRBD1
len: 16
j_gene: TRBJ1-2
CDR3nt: TGTGCCAGCCATCCACTGGGGGGCGACAGGGGCTATGGCTACACCTTC
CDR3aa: CASHPLGGDRGYGYTF

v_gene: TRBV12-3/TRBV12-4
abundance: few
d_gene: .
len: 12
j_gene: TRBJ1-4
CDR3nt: TGTGCCAGCACCCTAGGGGGAGAAAAACTGTTTTTT
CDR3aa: CASTLGGEKLFF

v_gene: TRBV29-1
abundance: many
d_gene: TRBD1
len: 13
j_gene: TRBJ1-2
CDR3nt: TGCAGCGTCGGGGACAGGGAGGGGTATGGCTACACCTTC
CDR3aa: CSVGDREGYGYTF

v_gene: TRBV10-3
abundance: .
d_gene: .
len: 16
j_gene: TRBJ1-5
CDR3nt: TGTGCCATCAGTGACGGTCAAGTTTGGGGCAATCAGCCCCAGCATTTT
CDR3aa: CAISDGQVWGNQPQHF